A selection of T cell receptor beta chains follows, all from one sample in a study of shared clonotypes between healthy human individuals. The protocol was immunoSEQ multiplex PCR, while the TCRdb copy is restricted to in-frame clones and leaves out a portion. The table includes approximately 1,000,000 clones, roughly 74% detected once. Sequenced sample: memory CD4+ T cells from PBMCs. The receptors come from a man between 18 and 29 years old in good health. Some clones in this sample may be carry-over from other donors' samples. Both conserved end residues are part of each CDR3.

V,J,CDR3
TRBV28,TRBJ1-2,CASSFSGSDGYTF
TRBV28,TRBJ1-2,CASTRGGTGITLNYGYTF
TRBV19,TRBJ1-5,CASKVGRGRLFQPQHF
TRBV5-1,TRBJ1-2,CASSPTGESSYGYTF
TRBV5-3,TRBJ2-2,CASNPGTANTGELFF
TRBV18,TRBJ2-1,CASSSRRALGNEQFF
TRBV30,TRBJ2-7,CAWSGQGTMGGAAAYEQYF
TRBV5-1,TRBJ2-3,CASSWGQSDTDTQYF
TRBV28,TRBJ1-1,CASSQGSTEAFF
TRBV28,TRBJ2-1,CASSLSGQQNEQFF
TRBV14,TRBJ1-1,CASSLDRDYVNTEAFF
TRBV5-4,TRBJ2-1,CASSLEGLVNEQFF
TRBV5-1,TRBJ2-3,CASAHDRGRTDTQYF
TRBV4-1,TRBJ2-6,CASSPRGRNSGANVLTF
TRBV30,TRBJ1-1,CAWRRSDRESNTEAFF
TRBV27,TRBJ1-3,CASSPRGAGNTIYF
TRBV5-1,TRBJ2-7,CASSPRQGGEQYF
TRBV28,TRBJ1-1,CASSQTANTEAFF
TRBV19,TRBJ2-5,CASSAPGQDLQETQYF
TRBV19,TRBJ2-5,CASSPRFQETQYF
TRBV2,TRBJ2-2,CASRGQANTGELFF
TRBV7-6,TRBJ2-1,CASSVLAGGNNEQFF
TRBV18,TRBJ2-7,CASSLTAGTGSYEQYF
TRBV6-1,TRBJ1-5,CASGPRVQHF
TRBV15,TRBJ2-1,CATSRDKAGGGYEQFF
TRBV5-8,TRBJ1-5,CASSPWTGDSNQPQHF
TRBV5-8,TRBJ2-1,CASSLATVSSYNEQFF
TRBV6-5,TRBJ1-5,CASSWDGNQPQHF
TRBV5-1,TRBJ2-7,CASSLTSDSYEQYF
TRBV4-1,TRBJ2-5,CASSQELGSAGEGETQYF
TRBV7-9,TRBJ2-1,CASSYPGTGKVNEQFF
TRBV9,TRBJ2-3,CASSVAPAGTDTQYF
TRBV6-1,TRBJ1-4,CASSAASEKLFF
TRBV25-1,TRBJ2-1,CASTKTTGGPLIF
TRBV5-1,TRBJ2-1,CASSLGSGRNNEQFF
TRBV28,TRBJ1-2,CASSLDWTGVRGYTF
TRBV7-3,TRBJ2-2,CASSRKGTSGTGELFF
TRBV28,TRBJ2-5,CASSSPWREAQETQYF
TRBV15,TRBJ2-7,CATSRPDPSSGRAFTTYEQYF
TRBV27,TRBJ1-1,CASSLGGARLNTEAFF
TRBV6-1,TRBJ2-1,CATTLAFGFNEQFF
TRBV30,TRBJ1-2,CAWSADGSYTF
TRBV7-2,TRBJ2-3,CASSLVREGTQYF
TRBV19,TRBJ2-6,CASSLSGANVLTF
TRBV29-1,TRBJ1-1,CSAQNTEAFF
TRBV5-1,TRBJ2-7,CASSRTLLQGRSYEQYF
TRBV7-3,TRBJ2-2,CASSSRKASGRATGELFF
TRBV7-3,TRBJ2-2,CASSTTVGGELFF
TRBV27,TRBJ1-2,CASSFRGNYGYTF
TRBV7-2,TRBJ1-4,CASSVSRATNEKLFF
TRBV15,TRBJ1-3,CATSRTGGDGNTIYF
TRBV20-1,TRBJ1-1,CSALDRAEAFF
TRBV6-4,TRBJ2-7,CASSDGLLGAPVYEQYF
TRBV19,TRBJ2-7,CASSVLSGAGEQYF
TRBV5-4,TRBJ2-7,CASSLAGISYEQYF